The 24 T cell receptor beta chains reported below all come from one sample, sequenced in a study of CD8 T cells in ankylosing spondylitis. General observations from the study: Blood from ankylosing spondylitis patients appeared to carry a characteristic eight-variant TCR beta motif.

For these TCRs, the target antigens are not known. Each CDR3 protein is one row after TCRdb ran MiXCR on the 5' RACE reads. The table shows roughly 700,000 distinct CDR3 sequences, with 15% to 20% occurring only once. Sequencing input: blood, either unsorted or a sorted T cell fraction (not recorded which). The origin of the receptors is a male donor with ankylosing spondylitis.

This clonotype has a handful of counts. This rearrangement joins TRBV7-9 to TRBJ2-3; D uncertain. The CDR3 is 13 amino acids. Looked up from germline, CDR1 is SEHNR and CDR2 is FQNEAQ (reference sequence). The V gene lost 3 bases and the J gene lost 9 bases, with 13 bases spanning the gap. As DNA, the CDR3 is TGTGCCAGCAGCTTTGGTGAGGTTTGGACGCAGTATTTT. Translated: CASSFGEVWTQYF. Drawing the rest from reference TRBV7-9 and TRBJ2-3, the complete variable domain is DTGVSQNPRHKITKRGQNVTFRCDPISEHNRLYWYRQTLGQGPEFLTYFQNEAQLEKSRLLSDRFSAERPKGSFSTLEIQRTEQGDSAMYLCASSFGEVWTQYFGPGTRLTVL.

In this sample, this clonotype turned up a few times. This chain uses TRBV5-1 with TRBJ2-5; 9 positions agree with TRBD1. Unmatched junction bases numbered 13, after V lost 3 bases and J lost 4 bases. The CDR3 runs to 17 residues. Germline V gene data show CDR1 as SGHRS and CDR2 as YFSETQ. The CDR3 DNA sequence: TGCGCCAGCAGCTCTGGACAGGGGTTTATGGCGGGAGAGACCCAGTACTTC. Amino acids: CASSSGQGFMAGETQYF.

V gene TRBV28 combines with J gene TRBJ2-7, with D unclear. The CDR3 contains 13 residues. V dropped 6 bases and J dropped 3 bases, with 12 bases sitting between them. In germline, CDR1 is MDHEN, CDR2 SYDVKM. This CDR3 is CASSPKNIYEQYF. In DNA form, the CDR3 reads TGTGCCAGCAGCCCTAAAAACATCTACGAGCAGTACTTC.

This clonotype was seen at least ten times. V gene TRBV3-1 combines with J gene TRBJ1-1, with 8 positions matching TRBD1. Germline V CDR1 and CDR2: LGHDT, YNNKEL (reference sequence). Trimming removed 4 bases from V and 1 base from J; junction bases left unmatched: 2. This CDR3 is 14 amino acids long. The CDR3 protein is CASSRGQGNTEAFF. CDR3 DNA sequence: TGTGCCAGCAGCCGTGGACAGGGGAACACTGAAGCTTTCTTT.

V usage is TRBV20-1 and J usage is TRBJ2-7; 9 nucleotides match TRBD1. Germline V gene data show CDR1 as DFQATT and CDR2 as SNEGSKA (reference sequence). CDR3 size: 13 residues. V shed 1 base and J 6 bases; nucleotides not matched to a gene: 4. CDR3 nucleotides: TGCAGTGCTAGAGTGGACAGGGGCAGCGAGCAGTACTTC. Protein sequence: CSARVDRGSEQYF.

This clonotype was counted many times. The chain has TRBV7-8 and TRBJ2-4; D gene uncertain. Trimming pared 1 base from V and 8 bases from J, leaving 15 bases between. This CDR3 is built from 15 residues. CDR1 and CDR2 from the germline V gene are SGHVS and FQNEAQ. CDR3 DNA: TGTGCCAGCAGCTTAGTTAATGACGGGTCGGACATTCAGTACTTC. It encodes CASSLVNDGSDIQYF.

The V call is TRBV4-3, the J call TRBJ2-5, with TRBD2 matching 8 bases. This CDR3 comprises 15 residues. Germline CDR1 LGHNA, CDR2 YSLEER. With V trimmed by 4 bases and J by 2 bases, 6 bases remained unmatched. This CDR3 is CASSLLLAAQETQYF. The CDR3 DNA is TGCGCCAGCAGCCTATTACTAGCGGCTCAAGAGACCCAGTACTTC.

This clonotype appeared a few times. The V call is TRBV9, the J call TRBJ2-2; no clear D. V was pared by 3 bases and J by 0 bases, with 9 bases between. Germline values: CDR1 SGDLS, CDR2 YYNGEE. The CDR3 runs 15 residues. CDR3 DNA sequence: TGTGCCAGCAGCGAGGCAGGTTCGAACACCGGGGAGCTGTTTTTT. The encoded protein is CASSEAGSNTGELFF.

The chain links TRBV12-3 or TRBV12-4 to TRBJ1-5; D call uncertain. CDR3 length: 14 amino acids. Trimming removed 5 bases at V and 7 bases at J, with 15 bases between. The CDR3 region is CASSIHGMGQPQHF. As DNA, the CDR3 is TGTGCCAGCAGTATCCATGGGATGGGACAGCCCCAGCATTTT.

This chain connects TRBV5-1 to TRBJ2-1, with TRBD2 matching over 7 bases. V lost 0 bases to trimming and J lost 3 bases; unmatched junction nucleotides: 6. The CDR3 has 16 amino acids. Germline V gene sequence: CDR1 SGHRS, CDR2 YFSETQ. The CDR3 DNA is TGCGCCAGCAGCTTGGATGCAGCGGGGCTCTACAATGAGCAGTTCTTC. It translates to CASSLDAAGLYNEQFF.

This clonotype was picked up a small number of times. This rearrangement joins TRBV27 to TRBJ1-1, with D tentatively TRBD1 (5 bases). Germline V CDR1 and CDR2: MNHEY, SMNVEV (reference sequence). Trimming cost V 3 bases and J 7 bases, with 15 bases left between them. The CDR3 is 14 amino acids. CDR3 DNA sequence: TGTGCCAGCAGTTTTATGAGGGGTGGGGATGAAGCTTTCTTT. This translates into CASSFMRGGDEAFF.

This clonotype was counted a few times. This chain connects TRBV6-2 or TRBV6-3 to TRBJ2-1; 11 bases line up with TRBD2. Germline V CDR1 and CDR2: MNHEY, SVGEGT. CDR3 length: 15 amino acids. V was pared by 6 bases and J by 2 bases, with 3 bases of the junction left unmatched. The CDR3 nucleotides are TGTGCCAGCAGACTAGCGGGAGAACCCTACAATGAGCAGTTCTTC. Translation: CASRLAGEPYNEQFF.

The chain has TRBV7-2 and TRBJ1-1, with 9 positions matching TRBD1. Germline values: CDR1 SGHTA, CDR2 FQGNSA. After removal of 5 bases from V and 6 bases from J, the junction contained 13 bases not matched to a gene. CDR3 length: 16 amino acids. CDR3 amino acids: CASSPSGDRAFPEAFF. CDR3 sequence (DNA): TGTGCCAGCAGCCCGTCGGGGGACAGGGCCTTCCCTGAAGCTTTCTTT. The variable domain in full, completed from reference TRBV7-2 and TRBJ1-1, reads GAGVSQSPSNKVTEKGKDVELRCDPISGHTALYWYRQSLGQGLEFLIYFQGNSAPDKSGLPSDRFSAERTGGSVSTLTIQRTQQEDSAVYLCASSPSGDRAFPEAFFGQGTRLTVV.

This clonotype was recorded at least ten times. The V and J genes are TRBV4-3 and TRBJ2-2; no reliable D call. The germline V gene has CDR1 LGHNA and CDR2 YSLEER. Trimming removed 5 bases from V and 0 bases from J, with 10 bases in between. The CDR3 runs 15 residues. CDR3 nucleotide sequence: TGCGCCAGCAGCTTCGGCTCCTCGAACACCGGGGAGCTGTTTTTT. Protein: CASSFGSSNTGELFF.

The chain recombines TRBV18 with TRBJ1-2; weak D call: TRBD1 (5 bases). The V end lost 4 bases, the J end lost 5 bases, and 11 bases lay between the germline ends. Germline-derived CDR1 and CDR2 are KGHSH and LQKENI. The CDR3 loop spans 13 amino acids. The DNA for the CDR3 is TGTGCCAGCTCACAGGACACTGAATATGGCTACACCTTC. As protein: CASSQDTEYGYTF. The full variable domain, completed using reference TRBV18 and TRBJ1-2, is NAGVMQNPRHLVRRRGQEARLRCSPMKGHSHVYWYRQLPEEGLKFMVYLQKENIIDESGMPKERFSAEFPKEGPSILRIQQVVRGDSAAYFCASSQDTEYGYTFGSGTRLTVV.

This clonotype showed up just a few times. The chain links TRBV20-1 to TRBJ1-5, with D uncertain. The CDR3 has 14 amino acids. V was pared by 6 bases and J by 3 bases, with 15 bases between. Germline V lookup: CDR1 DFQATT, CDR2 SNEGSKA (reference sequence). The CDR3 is CSALRSSSNQPQHF. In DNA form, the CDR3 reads TGCAGTGCCCTCCGCTCTAGCTCCAATCAGCCCCAGCATTTT.

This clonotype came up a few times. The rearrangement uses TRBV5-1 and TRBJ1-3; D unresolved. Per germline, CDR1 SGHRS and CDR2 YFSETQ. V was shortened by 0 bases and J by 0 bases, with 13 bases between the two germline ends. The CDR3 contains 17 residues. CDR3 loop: CASSLAPVSLSGNTIYF. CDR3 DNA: TGCGCCAGCAGCTTGGCCCCGGTTTCGCTCTCTGGAAACACCATATATTTT.

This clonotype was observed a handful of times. The chain's CDR3 is CASRKIIRNYGYTF. CDR3 DNA: TGTGCCAGCAGAAAAATCATCCGAAACTATGGCTACACCTTC. The gene calls are TRBV12-3 or TRBV12-4 and TRBJ1-2; no definite D call. There are 14 residues in the CDR3. V was clipped by 6 bases and J by 2 bases, with 13 bases between them.

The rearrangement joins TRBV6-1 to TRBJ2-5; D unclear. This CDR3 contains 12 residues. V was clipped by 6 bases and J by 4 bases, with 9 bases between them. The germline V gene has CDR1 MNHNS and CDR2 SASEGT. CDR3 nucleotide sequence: TGTGCCAGCAGCCCTTTCGTAGAGACCCAGTACTTC. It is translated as CASSPFVETQYF.

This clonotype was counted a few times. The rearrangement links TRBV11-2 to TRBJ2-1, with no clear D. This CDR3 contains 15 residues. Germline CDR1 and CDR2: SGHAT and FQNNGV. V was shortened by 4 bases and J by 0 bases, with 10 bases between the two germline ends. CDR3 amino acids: CASSSFRSSYNEQFF. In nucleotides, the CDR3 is TGTGCCAGCAGCTCTTTTCGTAGCTCCTACAATGAGCAGTTCTTC.

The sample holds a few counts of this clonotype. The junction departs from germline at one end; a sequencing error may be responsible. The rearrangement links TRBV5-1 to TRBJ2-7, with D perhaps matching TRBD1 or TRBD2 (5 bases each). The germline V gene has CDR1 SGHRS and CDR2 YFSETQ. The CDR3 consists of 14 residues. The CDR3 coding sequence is TGCGCCAGCAGCTCCGGGACCCACTCCCACGAGCAGTACTTC. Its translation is CASSSGTHSHEQYF.

The CDR3 sequence: CASSPPPSKETQYF. DNA for the CDR3: TGTGCCAGCTCACCACCACCTAGCAAAGAGACCCAGTACTTC. This sequence joins TRBV18 and TRBJ2-5, with D possibly TRBD2 on 5 matching bases. Germline loops: CDR1 KGHSH, CDR2 LQKENI. The CDR3 has 14 residues. Trimming took off 0 bases at V and 3 bases at J, with 8 bases between the two ends.

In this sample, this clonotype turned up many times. The CDR3, as DNA: TGCAGCGTCCCTCCTGGCCTTGAGTGGGACACCCGCACAGATACGCAGTATTTT. This codes for CSVPPGLEWDTRTDTQYF. The gene calls are TRBV29-1 and TRBJ2-3; possible D gene TRBD1, 6 bases. This CDR3 region has 18 residues. The germline gives CDR1 SQVTM, CDR2 ANQGSEA. The V and J ends lost 6 bases and 1 base respectively, with 26 bases between them.

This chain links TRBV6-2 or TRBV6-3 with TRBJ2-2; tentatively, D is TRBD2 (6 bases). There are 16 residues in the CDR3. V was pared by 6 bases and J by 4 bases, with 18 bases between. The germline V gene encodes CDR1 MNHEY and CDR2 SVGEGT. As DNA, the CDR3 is TGTGCCAGCAGCCCGGACTATACCCGAGGCACCGGGGAGCTGTTTTTT. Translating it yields CASSPDYTRGTGELFF.